The T cell receptor (beta chain) described here comes from a study of PD-1 blockade in classical Hodgkin lymphoma. Findings and caveats of the study: Newly diagnosed patients reportedly had lower baseline TCR diversity than healthy donors.

The time point was: newly diagnosed, previously untreated cHL patient sample. Investigators isolated CD4+ T cells from thawed PBMCs through magnetic negative selection. Newly diagnosed classical Hodgkin lymphoma PBMCs, still untreated, provided the comparison samples. The CDR3 sequence is 13 residues long. With 3 bases removed from V and 1 base from J, the gap between germline ends came to 7 bases. Germline-derived CDR1 and CDR2 are SGHNT and YYREEE (reference sequence). A word on this clone: Antigen unknown. Other DNA sequences from this sample encode an identical CDR3 as well.

Produced via immunoSEQ multiplex PCR; TCRdb's table is partial and in-frame only. The sample includes some 16,000 clones, around 92% of them seen just once. The receptor's source is a human donor with classical Hodgkin lymphoma. The chain couples TRBV5-4 to TRBJ1-1; no firm D call. The sample consisted of CD4+ T cells from blood. The CDR3 sequence: CASSYRRNTEAFF. In nucleotides, the CDR3 is TGTGCCAGCAGCTACCGACGGAACACTGAAGCTTTCTTT. Based on the CDR3 plus reference TRBV5-4 and TRBJ1-1, the full variable domain is ETGVTQSPTHLIKTRGQQVTLRCSSQSGHNTVSWYQQALGQGPQFIFQYYREEENGRGNFPPRFSGLQFPNYSSELNVNALELDDSALYLCASSYRRNTEAFFGQGTRLTVV.